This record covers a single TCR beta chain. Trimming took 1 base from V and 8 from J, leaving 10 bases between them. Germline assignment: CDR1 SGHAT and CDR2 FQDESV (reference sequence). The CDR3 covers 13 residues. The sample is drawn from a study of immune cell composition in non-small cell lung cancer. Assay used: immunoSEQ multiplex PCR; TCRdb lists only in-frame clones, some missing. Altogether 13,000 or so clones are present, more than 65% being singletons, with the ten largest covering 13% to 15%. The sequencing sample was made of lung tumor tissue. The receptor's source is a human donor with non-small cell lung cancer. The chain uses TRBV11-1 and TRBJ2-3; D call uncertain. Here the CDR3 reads CASSLELYGTQYF. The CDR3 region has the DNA TGTGCCAGCAGCTTAGAGTTATACGGTACGCAGTATTTT.